This TCR beta chain was obtained from a study of OX40 agonist ivuxolimab in advanced cancers. Sequencing was performed with immunoSEQ multiplex PCR; in TCRdb, only in-frame clones are kept and a portion is missing. Among 77,000 or so clones, 90% to 95% were seen once, and the ten largest hold approximately 0.39%. Sequencing used CD4+ or CD8+ T cells sorted from blood, obtained in a trial of the OX40 agonist ivuxolimab. This clonotype was sampled from an adult with an advanced solid tumor such as melanoma, head and neck, liver or kidney cancer.

CDR3 sequence: CASSQERDRINPSTDTQYF. The CDR3 DNA follows: TGCGCCAGCAGCCAAGAAAGGGACAGGATTAACCCTAGCACAGATACGCAGTATTTT. This chain links TRBV4-1 with TRBJ2-3, with 8 positions matching TRBD1. The germline V gene has CDR1 MGHRA and CDR2 YSYEKL. The CDR3 consists of 19 residues. V lost 0 bases to trimming and J lost 0 bases; unmatched junction nucleotides: 11.